One and the same sample provided the 20 T cell receptor beta chains below, sequenced in a study of vaccination and CD4 T cells after COVID-19. The antigens these receptors bind are not known. With the Oncomine TCR Beta short-read assay, DNA from cultured CD4+ T cells was sequenced. TCRdb re-called the PCR reads with MiXCR, one entry per CDR3 protein. The data hold some 15,000 distinct CDR3 sequences, with approximately 54% observed a single time. The sample's treatment: roughly nine-day PBMC culture with coronavirus spike peptide pools or control peptides (ViraFEST assay). What was sequenced was CD4+ T cells from blood, cultured in vitro. Receptors originate from a human donor who had recovered from COVID-19.

This clonotype was found a few times. The V and J genes are TRBV9 and TRBJ1-2; D ambiguous. V lost 0 bases and J 0 bases, leaving 6 bases between the germline ends. Germline CDR1 SGDLS, CDR2 YYNGEE. CDR3 length: 14 residues. The CDR3 region is CASSVGWTNYGYTF. CDR3 bases: TGTGCCAGCAGCGTAGGATGGACTAACTATGGCTACACCTTC.

The gene calls are TRBV7-9 and TRBJ2-5; maybe TRBD1 (7 bases). The CDR3 totals 14 residues. V was shortened by 5 bases and J by 0 bases, with 10 bases between the two germline ends. Per the germline V gene, CDR1 is SEHNR and CDR2 is FQNEAQ (reference sequence). This CDR3 reads CASSPGGHQETQYF. The CDR3 DNA follows: TGTGCCAGCAGCCCAGGGGGGCACCAAGAGACCCAGTACTTC.

This clonotype was seen a few times. The V call is TRBV11-2, the J call TRBJ2-5; D unresolved. Germline CDR1 reads SGHAT; CDR2 reads FQNNGV. V gave up 4 bases and J gave up 4 bases, with 16 bases separating them. This CDR3 is built from 15 residues. The DNA of the CDR3 is TGTGCCAGCAGCTCCTCTAATCCCTGGGCAGAGACCCAGTACTTC. Protein: CASSSSNPWAETQYF.

The chain uses TRBV20-1 and TRBJ2-7, with 9 bases identical to TRBD1. The CDR3 is 13 amino acids. Germline-derived CDR1 and CDR2 are DFQATT and SNEGSKA (reference sequence). The V segment lost 6 bases and the J segment 3 bases; nucleotides outside the gene matches: 6. CDR3 in DNA: TGCAGTGCCACCGGGACAGGGTTCTACGAGCAGTACTTC. Its protein is CSATGTGFYEQYF.

This chain links TRBV7-2 with TRBJ2-7, with 7 bases matching TRBD1. The germline V gene encodes CDR1 SGHTA and CDR2 FQGNSA. Trimming at V came to 5 bases and at J to 5 bases, leaving 9 bases not matched to a gene. The CDR3 has 14 residues. The CDR3 sequence is CASSLTGLGHEQYF. For the CDR3, the DNA is TGTGCCAGCAGCCTGACAGGGCTCGGCCACGAGCAGTACTTC.

The J gene is TRBJ2-7, the V gene TRBV6-2 or TRBV6-3, with D perhaps TRBD1 or TRBD2 (5 bases each). There are 13 residues in the CDR3. Trimming removed 6 bases from V and 3 bases from J, with 12 bases in between. Germline V gene data show CDR1 as MNHEY and CDR2 as SVGEGT. The CDR3 coding sequence is TGTGCCAGCAGAACCGGGACCTTCTACGAGCAGTACTTC. The encoded protein is CASRTGTFYEQYF.

J is TRBJ1-5 and V is TRBV12-3 or TRBV12-4; the D gene is possibly TRBD1 (6 bases). There are 15 residues in the CDR3. Trimming removed 1 base at V and 1 base at J, with 8 bases between. CDR3: CASSLDRVSNQPQHF. CDR3 DNA sequence: TGTGCCAGCAGTTTAGACAGGGTGAGCAATCAGCCCCAGCATTTT.

The rearrangement links TRBV19 to TRBJ2-2; no clear D. The CDR3 length is 14 residues. With 2 bases removed from V and 5 bases from J, the gap between germline ends came to 9 bases. Germline assignment: CDR1 LNHDA and CDR2 SQIVND (reference sequence). CDR3 DNA: TGTGCCAGTAGTATAACCTATCTGACCGGGGAGCTGTTTTTT. It yields the protein CASSITYLTGELFF.

This clonotype has only a few counts. This chain connects TRBV6-1 to TRBJ1-2; TRBD1 agrees at 8 bases. This CDR3 is 13 amino acids long. V lost 6 bases to trimming and J lost 3 bases; unmatched junction nucleotides: 3. CDR1 and CDR2 from the germline V gene are MNHNS and SASEGT. The CDR3 loop reads CASSRGLDYGYTF. In DNA form, the CDR3 reads TGTGCCAGCAGCAGGGGGCTCGACTATGGCTACACCTTC.

The V gene is TRBV7-9, the J gene TRBJ2-2; D is uncertain. The CDR3 sequence is 14 residues long. Trimming cost V 3 bases and J 1 base, with 6 bases left between them. Germline V gives CDR1 SEHNR, CDR2 FQNEAQ (reference sequence). The CDR3 is CASSLTGNTGELFF. CDR3 in DNA: TGTGCCAGCAGCTTGACGGGGAACACCGGGGAGCTGTTTTTT.

The chain couples TRBV27 to TRBJ1-2, with a weak D call TRBD1 (5 bases). The CDR3 has 12 amino acids. Germline assignment: CDR1 MNHEY and CDR2 SMNVEV (reference sequence). The V and J ends lost 8 bases and 8 bases respectively, with 15 bases between them. This CDR3 reads CASGTGRRGYTF. CDR3 coding DNA: TGTGCCAGCGGGACGGGACGGCGGGGCTACACCTTC.

V and J are TRBV20-1 and TRBJ1-2; 7 bases fit TRBD1. There are 19 residues in the CDR3. The V gene's germline CDR1 is DFQATT and CDR2 SNEGSKA (reference sequence). The V segment lost 0 bases and the J segment 3 bases; nucleotides outside the gene matches: 19. CDR3 in amino acids: CSAREPTPGQRTTYYGYTF. The CDR3 DNA reads as TGCAGTGCTAGAGAGCCCACCCCGGGACAGCGTACGACTTACTATGGCTACACCTTC.

This clonotype showed up just a few times. The V call is TRBV6-2 or TRBV6-3, the J call TRBJ2-2; D gene uncertain. CDR1 is MNHEY, CDR2 SVGEGT, per germline. V was pared by 5 bases and J by 3 bases, with 7 bases between. CDR3 length: 13 amino acids. The chain's CDR3 is CASSAHYTGELFF. The CDR3 bases are TGTGCCAGCAGTGCCCATTACACCGGGGAGCTGTTTTTT.

The rearrangement links TRBV20-1 to TRBJ1-5; tentatively, D is TRBD1 (5 bases). V dropped 4 bases and J dropped 4 bases, with 20 bases sitting between them. The CDR3 length is 16 residues. In germline, CDR1 is DFQATT, CDR2 SNEGSKA (reference sequence). The CDR3 loop reads CSAIDRSLTWNQPQHF. For the CDR3, the DNA is TGCAGTGCTATTGACAGATCCCTTACGTGGAATCAGCCCCAGCATTTT.

The gene calls are TRBV5-1 and TRBJ1-6; D remains unclear. The germline CDR1 and CDR2 sequences are SGHRS and YFSETQ. This CDR3 region has 14 residues. The V and J ends lost 0 bases and 6 bases respectively, with 7 bases between them. The DNA of the CDR3 is TGCGCCAGCAGCTTGGGGCAGATTAATTCACCCCTCCACTTT. The encoded protein is CASSLGQINSPLHF.

The chain recombines TRBV11-3 with TRBJ2-7; tentatively, D is TRBD2 (5 bases). CDR3 size: 14 residues. Trimming pared 1 base from V and 0 bases from J, leaving 7 bases between. Looked up from germline, CDR1 is SGHNT and CDR2 is YENEEA. In DNA, the CDR3 is TGTGCCAGCAGCTTAGCCGGGAACTCCTACGAGCAGTACTTC. Its translation is CASSLAGNSYEQYF.

This clonotype was observed a handful of times. The V and J genes are TRBV27 and TRBJ2-7; 10 nucleotides line up with TRBD2. The CDR3 runs to 15 residues. J was trimmed by 2 bases and V by 3 bases; bases with no gene match: 4. In germline, CDR1 is MNHEY, CDR2 SMNVEV (reference sequence). CDR3: CASSLSGGAPYEQYF. CDR3 nucleotide sequence: TGTGCCAGCAGTTTGAGCGGGGGGGCCCCCTACGAGCAGTACTTC.

The V call is TRBV11-3, the J call TRBJ2-3; possible D gene TRBD2, 6 bases. The CDR3 loop spans 16 amino acids. V lost 3 bases and J lost 0, with 13 bases in between. CDR1 is SGHNT, CDR2 YENEEA, per germline. The chain's CDR3 is CASSFGRESSTDTQYF. In DNA form, the CDR3 reads TGTGCCAGCAGCTTCGGACGGGAGTCTAGCACAGATACGCAGTATTTT.

This chain joins TRBV6-1 and TRBJ1-5; D is uncertain. Germline CDR1 and CDR2: MNHNS and SASEGT. Trimming cost V 3 bases and J 7 bases, with 7 bases left between them. The CDR3 sequence is 12 residues long. CDR3 residues: CASSELCQPQHF. Written as DNA, the CDR3 is TGTGCCAGCAGTGAGTTATGCCAGCCCCAGCATTTT.

This sequence joins TRBV19 and TRBJ1-1; D remains ambiguous. Trimming took off 6 bases at V and 1 base at J, with 9 bases between the two ends. The CDR3 consists of 13 residues. CDR1 is LNHDA and CDR2 is SQIVND in the germline V gene (reference sequence). The CDR3 reads CASSVQRNTEAFF. In nucleotides, the CDR3 is TGTGCCAGTAGCGTACAGAGGAACACTGAAGCTTTCTTT.